The clone carrying this T cell receptor beta chain was recorded many times. The sample is drawn from a study of blood T cell repertoires in COVID-19. The CDR3 length is 14 residues. V lost 3 bases to trimming and J lost 4 bases, with 13 bases between them. Germline V gene sequence: CDR1 LNHDA, CDR2 SQIVND (reference sequence). In the original processing: Nucleated cell number was recorded as an estimate derived from reference gene primer amplification. Method: immunoSEQ multiplex PCR; TCRdb's copy keeps in-frame clones and lacks some. That table supplies the V and J calls and clone size; D and trimming were determined from the DNA. Of some 87,000 clones detected, around 81% appear once; the ten largest clones hold 15% to 20%.

Sequencing used peripheral blood. The V gene is TRBV19, the J gene TRBJ2-7; a weak D match, TRBD1 (5 bases). The clonotype originates from a human donor in a cohort sampled during active COVID-19. CDR3 in amino acids: CASSMTALEYEQYF. DNA of the CDR3: TGTGCCAGTAGTATGACAGCGCTCGAGTACGAGCAGTACTTC.